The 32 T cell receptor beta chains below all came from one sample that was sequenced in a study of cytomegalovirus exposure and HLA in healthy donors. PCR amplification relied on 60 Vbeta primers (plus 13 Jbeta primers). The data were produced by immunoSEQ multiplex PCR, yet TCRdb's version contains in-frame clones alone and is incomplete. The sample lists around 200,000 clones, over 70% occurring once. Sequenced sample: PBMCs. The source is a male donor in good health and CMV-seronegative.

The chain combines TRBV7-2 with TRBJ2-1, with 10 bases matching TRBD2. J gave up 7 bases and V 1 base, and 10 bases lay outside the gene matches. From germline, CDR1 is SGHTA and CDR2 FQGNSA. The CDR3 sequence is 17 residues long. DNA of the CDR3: TGTGCCAGCAGCTTAGTGGGTAATAGCGGGAGGTTTAATGAGCAGTTCTTC. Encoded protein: CASSLVGNSGRFNEQFF.

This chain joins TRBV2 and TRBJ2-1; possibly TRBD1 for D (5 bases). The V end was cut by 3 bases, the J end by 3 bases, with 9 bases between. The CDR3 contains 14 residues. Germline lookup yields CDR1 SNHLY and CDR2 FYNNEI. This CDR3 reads CASSEPTDYNEQFF. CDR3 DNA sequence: TGTGCCAGCAGTGAGCCGACAGACTACAATGAGCAGTTCTTC.

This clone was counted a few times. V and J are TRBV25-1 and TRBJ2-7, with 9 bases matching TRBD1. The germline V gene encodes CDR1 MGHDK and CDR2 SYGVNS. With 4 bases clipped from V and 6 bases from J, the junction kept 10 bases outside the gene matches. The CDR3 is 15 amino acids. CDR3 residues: CASSATGTGPFEQYF. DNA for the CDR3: TGTGCCAGCAGTGCCACCGGGACAGGGCCCTTCGAGCAGTACTTC.

CDR3 DNA sequence: TGTGCCTGGAGGGCCCCAGGGCAAGAGACCCAGTACTTC. Translating gives CAWRAPGQETQYF. The V call is TRBV30, the J call TRBJ2-5, with a possible D match to TRBD1 (5 bases). From germline, CDR1 is GTSNPN and CDR2 SVGIG (reference sequence). The CDR3 loop spans 13 amino acids. Trimming stripped 3 bases from V and 2 bases from J, with 10 bases between.

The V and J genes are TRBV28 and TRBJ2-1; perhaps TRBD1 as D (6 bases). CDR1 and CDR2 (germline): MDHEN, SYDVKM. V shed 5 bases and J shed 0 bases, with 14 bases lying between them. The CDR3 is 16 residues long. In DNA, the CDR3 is TGTGCCAGCAGTCCTAGGGACATCCTCTCCTACAATGAGCAGTTCTTC. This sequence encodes CASSPRDILSYNEQFF.

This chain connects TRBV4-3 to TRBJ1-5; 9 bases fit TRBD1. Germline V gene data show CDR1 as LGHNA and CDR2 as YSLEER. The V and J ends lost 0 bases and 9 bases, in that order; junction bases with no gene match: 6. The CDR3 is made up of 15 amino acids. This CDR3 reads CASSQETGGGLPQHF. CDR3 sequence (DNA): TGCGCCAGCAGCCAAGAGACAGGGGGGGGTCTGCCCCAGCATTTT.

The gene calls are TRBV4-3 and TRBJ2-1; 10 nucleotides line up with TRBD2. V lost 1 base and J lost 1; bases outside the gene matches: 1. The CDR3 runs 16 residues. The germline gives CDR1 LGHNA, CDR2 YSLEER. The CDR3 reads CASSQASGSSYNEQFF. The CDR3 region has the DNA TGCGCCAGCAGCCAAGCTAGCGGGAGTTCCTACAATGAGCAGTTCTTC.

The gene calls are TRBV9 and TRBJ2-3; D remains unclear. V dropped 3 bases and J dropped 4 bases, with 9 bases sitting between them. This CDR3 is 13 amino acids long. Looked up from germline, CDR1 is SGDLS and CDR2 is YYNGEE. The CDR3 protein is CASSALTADTQYF. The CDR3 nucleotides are TGTGCCAGCAGCGCCCTAACGGCAGATACGCAGTATTTT.

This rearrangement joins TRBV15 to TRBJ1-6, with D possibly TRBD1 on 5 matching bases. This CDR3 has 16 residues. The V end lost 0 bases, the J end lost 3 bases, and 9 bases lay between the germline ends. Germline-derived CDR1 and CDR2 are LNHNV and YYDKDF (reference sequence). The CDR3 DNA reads TGTGCCACCAGCAGAGACGGGAGGGGCTATAATTCACCCCTCCACTTT. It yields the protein CATSRDGRGYNSPLHF.

CDR3 protein: CASLTYISGNTIYF. DNA for the CDR3: TGTGCCAGCCTTACTTATATCTCTGGAAACACCATATATTTT. The chain recombines TRBV2 with TRBJ1-3; D call uncertain. Germline V gene data show CDR1 as SNHLY and CDR2 as FYNNEI. The CDR3 extends over 14 amino acids. The V end was cut by 8 bases, the J end by 0 bases, with 11 bases between.

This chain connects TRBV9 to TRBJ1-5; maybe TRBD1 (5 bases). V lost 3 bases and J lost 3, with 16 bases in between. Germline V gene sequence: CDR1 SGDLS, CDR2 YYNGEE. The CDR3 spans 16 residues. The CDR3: CASSAAGSWDNQPQHF. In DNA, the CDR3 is TGTGCCAGCAGCGCGGCAGGGTCATGGGACAATCAGCCCCAGCATTTT.

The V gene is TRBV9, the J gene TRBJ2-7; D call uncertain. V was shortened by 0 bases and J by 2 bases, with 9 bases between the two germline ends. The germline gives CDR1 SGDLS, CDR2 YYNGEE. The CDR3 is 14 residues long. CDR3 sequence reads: CASSVGTRAYEQYF. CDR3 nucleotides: TGTGCCAGCAGCGTAGGCACACGGGCCTACGAGCAGTACTTC.

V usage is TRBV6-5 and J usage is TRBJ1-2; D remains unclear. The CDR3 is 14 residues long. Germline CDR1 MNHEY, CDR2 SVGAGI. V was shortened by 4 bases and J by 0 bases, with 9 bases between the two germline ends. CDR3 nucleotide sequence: TGTGCCAGCAGTTCCCCGGGTCCTAACTATGGCTACACCTTC. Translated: CASSSPGPNYGYTF.

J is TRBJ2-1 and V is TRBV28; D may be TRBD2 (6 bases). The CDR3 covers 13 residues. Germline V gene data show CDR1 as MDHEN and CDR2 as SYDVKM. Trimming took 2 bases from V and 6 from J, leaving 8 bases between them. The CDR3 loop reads CASSLGGLNEQFF. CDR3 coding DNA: TGTGCCAGCAGTTTAGGGGGACTCAATGAGCAGTTCTTC.

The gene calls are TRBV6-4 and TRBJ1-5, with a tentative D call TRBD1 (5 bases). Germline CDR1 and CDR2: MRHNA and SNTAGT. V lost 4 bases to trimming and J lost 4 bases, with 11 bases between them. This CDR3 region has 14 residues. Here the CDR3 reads CASSGFGGNQPQHF. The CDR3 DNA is TGTGCCAGCAGTGGATTCGGGGGGAATCAGCCCCAGCATTTT.

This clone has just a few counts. The CDR3 DNA is TGTGCCTGGGTCCCGACAGAGTCCACAGATACGCAGTATTTT. Protein: CAWVPTESTDTQYF. This chain links TRBV30 with TRBJ2-3; D perhaps matches TRBD1 (5 bases). Germline V CDR1 and CDR2: GTSNPN, SVGIG (reference sequence). The CDR3 contains 14 residues. Deletions cut 5 bases from V and 2 bases from J, with 14 bases between.

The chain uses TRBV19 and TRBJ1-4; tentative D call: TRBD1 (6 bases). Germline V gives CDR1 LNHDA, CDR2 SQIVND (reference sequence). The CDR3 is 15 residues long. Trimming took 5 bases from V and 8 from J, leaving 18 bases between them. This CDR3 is CASSDLTGSVEKLFF. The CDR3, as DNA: TGTGCCAGTAGTGACTTAACAGGGTCCGTCGAAAAACTGTTTTTT.

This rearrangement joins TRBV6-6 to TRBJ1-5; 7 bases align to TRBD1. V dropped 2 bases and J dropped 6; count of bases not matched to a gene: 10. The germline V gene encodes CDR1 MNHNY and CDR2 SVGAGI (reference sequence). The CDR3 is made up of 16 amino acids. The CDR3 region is CASSYRDRGRGQPQHF. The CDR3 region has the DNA TGTGCCAGCAGTTACCGGGACAGAGGCAGGGGTCAGCCCCAGCATTTT.

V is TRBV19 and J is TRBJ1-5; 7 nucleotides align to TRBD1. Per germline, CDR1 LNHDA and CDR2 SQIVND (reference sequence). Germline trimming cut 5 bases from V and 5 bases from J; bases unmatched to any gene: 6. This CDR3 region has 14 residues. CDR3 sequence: CASSPDRVYQPQHF. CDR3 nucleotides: TGTGCCAGTAGTCCCGACAGGGTCTATCAGCCCCAGCATTTT. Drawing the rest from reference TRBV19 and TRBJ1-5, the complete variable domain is DGGITQSPKYLFRKEGQNVTLSCEQNLNHDAMYWYRQDPGQGLRLIYYSQIVNDFQKGDIAEGYSVSREKKESFPLTVTSAQKNPTAFYLCASSPDRVYQPQHFGDGTRLSIL.

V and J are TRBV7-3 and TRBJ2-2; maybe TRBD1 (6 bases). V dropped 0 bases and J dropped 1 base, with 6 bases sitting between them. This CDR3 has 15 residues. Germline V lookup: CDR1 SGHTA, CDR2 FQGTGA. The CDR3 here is CASSLTTGNTGELFF. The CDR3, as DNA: TGTGCCAGCAGCTTAACGACAGGGAACACCGGGGAGCTGTTTTTT. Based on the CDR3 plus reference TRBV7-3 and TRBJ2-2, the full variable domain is GAGVSQTPSNKVTEKGKYVELRCDPISGHTALYWYRQSLGQGPEFLIYFQGTGAADDSGLPNDRFFAVRPEGSVSTLKIQRTERGDSAVYLCASSLTTGNTGELFFGEGSRLTVL.

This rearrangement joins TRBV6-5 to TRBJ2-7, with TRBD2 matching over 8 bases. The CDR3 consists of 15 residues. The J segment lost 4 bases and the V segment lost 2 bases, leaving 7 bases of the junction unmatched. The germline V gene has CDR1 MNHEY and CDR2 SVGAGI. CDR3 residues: CASSYGSAGAYEQYF. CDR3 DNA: TGTGCCAGCAGTTACGGATCAGCGGGGGCTTACGAGCAGTACTTC.

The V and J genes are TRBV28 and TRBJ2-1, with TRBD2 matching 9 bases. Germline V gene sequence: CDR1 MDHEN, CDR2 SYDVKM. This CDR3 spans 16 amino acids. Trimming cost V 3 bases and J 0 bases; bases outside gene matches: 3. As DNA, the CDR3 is TGTGCCAGCAGTTTGACTAGCGGCCTCTCCTACAATGAGCAGTTCTTC. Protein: CASSLTSGLSYNEQFF.

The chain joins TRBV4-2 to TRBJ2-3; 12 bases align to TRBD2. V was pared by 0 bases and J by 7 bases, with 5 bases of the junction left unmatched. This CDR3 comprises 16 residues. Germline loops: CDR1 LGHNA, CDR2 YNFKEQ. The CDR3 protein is CASSQDASGRVNTQYF. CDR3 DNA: TGTGCCAGCAGCCAAGATGCTAGCGGGAGGGTGAATACGCAGTATTTT.

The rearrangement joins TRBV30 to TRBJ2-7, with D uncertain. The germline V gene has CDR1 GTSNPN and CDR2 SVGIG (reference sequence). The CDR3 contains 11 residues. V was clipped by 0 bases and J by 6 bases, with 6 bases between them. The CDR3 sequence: CAWSVWAEQYF. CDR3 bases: TGTGCCTGGAGTGTATGGGCCGAGCAGTACTTC.

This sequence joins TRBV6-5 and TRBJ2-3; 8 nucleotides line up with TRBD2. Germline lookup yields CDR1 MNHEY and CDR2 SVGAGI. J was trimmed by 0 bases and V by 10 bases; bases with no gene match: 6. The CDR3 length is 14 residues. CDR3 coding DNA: TGTGCCATCAGAAAGCGGGGGAGCACAGATACGCAGTATTTT. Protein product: CAIRKRGSTDTQYF.

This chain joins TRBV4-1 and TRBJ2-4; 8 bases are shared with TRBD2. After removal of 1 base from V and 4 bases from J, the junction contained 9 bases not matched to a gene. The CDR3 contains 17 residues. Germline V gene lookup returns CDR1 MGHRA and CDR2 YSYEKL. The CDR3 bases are TGCGCCAGCAGCCAAGGCCCCTCGGGGGGGGCTAAAAACATTCAGTACTTC. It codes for CASSQGPSGGAKNIQYF.

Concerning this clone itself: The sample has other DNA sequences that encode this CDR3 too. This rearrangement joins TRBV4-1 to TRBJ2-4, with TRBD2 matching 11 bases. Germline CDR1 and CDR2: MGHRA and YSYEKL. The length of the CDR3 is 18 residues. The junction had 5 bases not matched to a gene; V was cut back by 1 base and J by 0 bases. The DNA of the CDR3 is TGCGCCAGCAGCCAAGGTTTAGCGGGGGGGCTAGCCAAAAACATTCAGTACTTC. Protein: CASSQGLAGGLAKNIQYF.

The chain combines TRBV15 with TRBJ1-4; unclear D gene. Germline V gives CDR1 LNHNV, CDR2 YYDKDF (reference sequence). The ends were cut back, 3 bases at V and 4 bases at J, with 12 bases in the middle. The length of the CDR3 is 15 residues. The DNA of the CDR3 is TGTGCCACCAGCAGGATCCAGGCATATAATGAAAAACTGTTTTTT. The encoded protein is CATSRIQAYNEKLFF.

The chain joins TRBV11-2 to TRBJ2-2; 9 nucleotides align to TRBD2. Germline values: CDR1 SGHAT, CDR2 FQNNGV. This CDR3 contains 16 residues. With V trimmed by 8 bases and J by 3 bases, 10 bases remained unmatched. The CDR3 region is CASVRSGGRHTGELFF. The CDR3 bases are TGTGCCAGCGTACGAAGCGGGGGGAGACACACCGGGGAGCTGTTTTTT. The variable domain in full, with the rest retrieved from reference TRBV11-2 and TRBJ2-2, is EAGVAQSPRYKIIEKRQSVAFWCNPISGHATLYWYQQILGQGPKLLIQFQNNGVVDDSQLPKDRFSAERLKGVDSTLKIQPAKLEDSAVYLCASVRSGGRHTGELFFGEGSRLTVL.

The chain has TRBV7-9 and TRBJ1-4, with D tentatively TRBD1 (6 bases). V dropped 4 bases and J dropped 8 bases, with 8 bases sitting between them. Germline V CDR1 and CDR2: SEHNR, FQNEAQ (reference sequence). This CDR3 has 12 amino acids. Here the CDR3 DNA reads TGTGCCAGCAGCTGGGGGGGCGAAAAACTGTTTTTT. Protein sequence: CASSWGGEKLFF.

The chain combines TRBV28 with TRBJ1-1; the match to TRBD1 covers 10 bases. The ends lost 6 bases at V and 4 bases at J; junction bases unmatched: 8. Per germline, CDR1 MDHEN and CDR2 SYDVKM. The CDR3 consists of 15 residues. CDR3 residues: CASSRQGASRTEAFF. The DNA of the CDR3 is TGTGCCAGCAGCCGACAGGGGGCAAGCCGCACTGAAGCTTTCTTT.

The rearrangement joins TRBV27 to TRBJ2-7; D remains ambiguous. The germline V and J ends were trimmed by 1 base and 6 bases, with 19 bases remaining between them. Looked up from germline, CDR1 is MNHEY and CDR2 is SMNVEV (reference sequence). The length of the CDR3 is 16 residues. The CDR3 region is CASSLWVVGRECEQYF. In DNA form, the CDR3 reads TGTGCCAGCAGTTTATGGGTCGTGGGCCGAGAGTGCGAGCAGTACTTC.